This T cell receptor beta chain was observed in a study of cytomegalovirus exposure and HLA in healthy donors. In the PCR, 60 Vbeta and 13 Jbeta primers were used. Produced via immunoSEQ multiplex PCR; TCRdb's table is partial and in-frame only. In the table there are about 180,000 clones, 65% to 90% of which are singletons. V was clipped by 1 base and J by 1 base, with 7 bases between them. The CDR3 has 15 amino acids. Germline lookup yields CDR1 MGHRA and CDR2 YSYEKL. The receptor's source is a girl aged 2 to 10 in good health and CMV-seropositive. The specimen sequenced was PBMCs. The J gene is TRBJ1-4, the V gene TRBV4-1; no clear D. In DNA form, the CDR3 reads TGCGCCAGCAGCCAAGTCTCCGGAACTAATGAAAAACTGTTTTTT. As protein: CASSQVSGTNEKLFF.